The source of this T cell receptor (beta chain) is a study of blood T cell repertoires in COVID-19. Whole-study context: The United States, Italy and Spain supplied acute and convalescent COVID-19 samples.

Authors' processing steps: Counts of nucleated cells, estimated from reference gene primer amplification, were obtained. Here immunoSEQ multiplex PCR was the method, and the copy in TCRdb shows in-frame clones only, minus some. For V, J and clone size, that table is used; D and trimming come from the DNA. Seen here are around 210,000 clones, around 80% observed once, and the top ten hold roughly 6%. In this sample, this clone turned up once. Germline V gene sequence: CDR1 MNHNS, CDR2 SASEGT. This CDR3 has 14 residues. V lost 3 bases to trimming and J lost 6 bases; unmatched junction nucleotides: 6. The chain carries TRBV6-1 and TRBJ2-3, with 7 bases identical to TRBD2. This sequence was found in a woman aged 70-85 years with acute or convalescent COVID-19. The sequencing input was peripheral blood. The CDR3 reads CASSDQTSPDTQYF. The CDR3 coding sequence is TGTGCCAGCAGTGACCAGACTAGCCCGGATACGCAGTATTTT.